This T cell receptor beta chain was retrieved from a study of blood T cell repertoires in COVID-19. Study overall: There were acute and convalescent COVID-19 samples, and they came from the United States, Italy and Spain. Sources were T cells, B-cell-depleted T cells, or PBMCs; the material itself was cDNA or gDNA.

Authors' methods: Estimation of nucleated cell counts was performed using reference gene primer amplification. The assay was immunoSEQ multiplex PCR, and TCRdb's table has in-frame clones only and misses some. The V and J calls and clone size are taken from that table; D and trimming were inferred from the DNA. This table holds 100,000 or so clones, 75% to 85% found once. The sample taken for sequencing was peripheral blood. This receptor was identified in a human donor in a cohort sampled during active COVID-19.

The CDR3 is CASSAVGGSSDEQYF. CDR3 nucleotide sequence: TGTGCCAGCAGCGCGGTGGGCGGGAGTTCCGACGAGCAGTACTTC. The V and J genes are TRBV7-8 and TRBJ2-7, with TRBD2 identical over 7 bases. Trimming at V came to 5 bases and at J to 5 bases, leaving 12 bases not matched to a gene. This CDR3 has 15 amino acids. The V gene's germline CDR1 is SGHVS and CDR2 FQNEAQ. Full variable domain (rest looked up from reference TRBV7-8 and TRBJ2-7): GAGVSQSPRYKVAKRGQDVALRCDPISGHVSLFWYQQALGQGPEFLTYFQNEAQLDKSGLPSDRFFAERPEGSVSTLKIQRTQQEDSAVYLCASSAVGGSSDEQYFGPGTRLTVT.